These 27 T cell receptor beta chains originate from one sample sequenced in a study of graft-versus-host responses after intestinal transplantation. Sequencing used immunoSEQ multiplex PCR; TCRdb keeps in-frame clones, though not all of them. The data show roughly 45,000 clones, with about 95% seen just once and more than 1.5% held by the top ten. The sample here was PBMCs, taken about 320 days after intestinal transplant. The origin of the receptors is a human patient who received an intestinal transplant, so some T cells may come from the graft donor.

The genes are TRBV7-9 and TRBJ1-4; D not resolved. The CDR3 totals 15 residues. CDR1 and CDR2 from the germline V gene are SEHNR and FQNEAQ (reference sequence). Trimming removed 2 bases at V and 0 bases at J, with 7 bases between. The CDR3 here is CASSLQITTNEKLFF. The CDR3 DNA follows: TGTGCCAGCAGCTTACAGATTACAACTAATGAAAAACTGTTTTTT.

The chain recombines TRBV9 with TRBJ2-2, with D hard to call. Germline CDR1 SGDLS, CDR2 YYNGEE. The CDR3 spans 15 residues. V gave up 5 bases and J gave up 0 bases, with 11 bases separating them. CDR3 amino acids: CASSLDIPNTGELFF. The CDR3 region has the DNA TGTGCCAGCAGTCTAGACATCCCGAACACCGGGGAGCTGTTTTTT.

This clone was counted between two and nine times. The CDR3 is CASSLWSQGSNQPQHF. The CDR3 DNA reads TGTGCCAGCAGTTTATGGTCTCAGGGAAGCAATCAGCCCCAGCATTTT. The V call is TRBV27, the J call TRBJ1-5; tentative D call: TRBD1 (5 bases). V was shortened by 1 base and J by 1 base, with 11 bases between the two germline ends. This CDR3 spans 16 amino acids. Looked up from germline, CDR1 is MNHEY and CDR2 is SMNVEV (reference sequence).

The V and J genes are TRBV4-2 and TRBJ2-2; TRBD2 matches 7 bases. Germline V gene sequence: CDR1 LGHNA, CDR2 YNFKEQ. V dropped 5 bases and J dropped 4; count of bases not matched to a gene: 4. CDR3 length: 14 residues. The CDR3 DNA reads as TGTGCCAGCAGCTCGGGGAGGGGCACCGGGGAGCTGTTTTTT. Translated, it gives CASSSGRGTGELFF.

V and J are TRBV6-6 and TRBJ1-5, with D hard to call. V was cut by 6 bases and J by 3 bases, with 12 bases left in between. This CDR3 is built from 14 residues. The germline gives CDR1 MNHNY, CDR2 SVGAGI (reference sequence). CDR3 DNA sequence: TGTGCCAGCAGGCGAACGGGGTACAATCAGCCCCAGCATTTT. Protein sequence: CASRRTGYNQPQHF.

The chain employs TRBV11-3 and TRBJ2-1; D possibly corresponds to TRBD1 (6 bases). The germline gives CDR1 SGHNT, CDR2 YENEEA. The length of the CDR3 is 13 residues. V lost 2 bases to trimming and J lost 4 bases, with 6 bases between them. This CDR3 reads CASSLTGYNEQFF. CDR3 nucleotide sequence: TGTGCCAGCAGCTTAACAGGGTACAATGAGCAGTTCTTC.

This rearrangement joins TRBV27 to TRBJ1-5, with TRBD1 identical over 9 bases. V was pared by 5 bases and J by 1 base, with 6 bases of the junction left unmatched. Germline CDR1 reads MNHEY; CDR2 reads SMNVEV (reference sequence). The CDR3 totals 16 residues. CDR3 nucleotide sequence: TGTGCCAGCAGTCCAACCGGGACAGGGAGCAATCAGCCCCAGCATTTT. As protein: CASSPTGTGSNQPQHF.

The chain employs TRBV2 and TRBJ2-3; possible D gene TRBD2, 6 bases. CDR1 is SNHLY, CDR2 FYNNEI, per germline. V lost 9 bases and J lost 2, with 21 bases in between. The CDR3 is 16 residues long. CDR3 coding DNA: TGTGCCAGTACCGGGGCTTCGACTAGTCACACAGATACGCAGTATTTT. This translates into CASTGASTSHTDTQYF.

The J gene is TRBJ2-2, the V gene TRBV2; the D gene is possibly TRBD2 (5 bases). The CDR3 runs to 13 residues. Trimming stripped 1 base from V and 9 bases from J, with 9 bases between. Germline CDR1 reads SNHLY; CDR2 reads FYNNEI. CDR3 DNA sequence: TGTGCCAGCAGTGAAGAACTAGTGAGGGAGCTGTTTTTT. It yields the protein CASSEELVRELFF.

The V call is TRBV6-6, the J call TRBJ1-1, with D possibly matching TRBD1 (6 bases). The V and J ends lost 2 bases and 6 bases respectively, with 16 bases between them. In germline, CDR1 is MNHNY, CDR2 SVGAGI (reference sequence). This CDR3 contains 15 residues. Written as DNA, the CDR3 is TGTGCCAGCAGTTACGAGGGAACAGGGTTTGCTGAAGCTTTCTTT. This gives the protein CASSYEGTGFAEAFF.

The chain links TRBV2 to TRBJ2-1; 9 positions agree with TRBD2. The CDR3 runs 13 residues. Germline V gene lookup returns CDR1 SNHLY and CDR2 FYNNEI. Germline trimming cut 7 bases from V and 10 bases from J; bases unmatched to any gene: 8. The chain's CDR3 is CASTGTSKWEQFF. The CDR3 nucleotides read TGTGCCAGCACCGGGACTAGCAAATGGGAGCAGTTCTTC.

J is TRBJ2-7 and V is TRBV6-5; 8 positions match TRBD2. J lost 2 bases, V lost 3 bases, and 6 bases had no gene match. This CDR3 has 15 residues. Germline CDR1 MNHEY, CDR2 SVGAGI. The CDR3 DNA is TGTGCCAGCAGTTATACCCCGGGACTAGCCTACGAGCAGTACTTC. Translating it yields CASSYTPGLAYEQYF.

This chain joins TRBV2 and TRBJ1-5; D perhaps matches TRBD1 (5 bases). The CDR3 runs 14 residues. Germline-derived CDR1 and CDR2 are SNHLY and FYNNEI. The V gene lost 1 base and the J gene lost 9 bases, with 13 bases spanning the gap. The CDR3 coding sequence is TGTGCCAGCAGTGAAGGACCGGCCCAGGGGCCCCAGCATTTT. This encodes CASSEGPAQGPQHF.

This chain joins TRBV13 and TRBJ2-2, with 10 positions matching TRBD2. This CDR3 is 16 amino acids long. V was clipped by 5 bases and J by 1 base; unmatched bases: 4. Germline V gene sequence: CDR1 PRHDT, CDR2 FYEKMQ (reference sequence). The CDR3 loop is CASSEAGGMNTGELFF. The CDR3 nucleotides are TGTGCCAGCAGCGAAGCGGGGGGGATGAACACCGGGGAGCTGTTTTTT.

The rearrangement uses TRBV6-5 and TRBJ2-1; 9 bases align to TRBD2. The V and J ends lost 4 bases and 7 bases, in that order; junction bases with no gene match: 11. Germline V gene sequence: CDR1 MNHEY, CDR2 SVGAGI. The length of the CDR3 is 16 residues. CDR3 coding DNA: TGTGCCAGCAGTTCCGGGGCGGGGGGGCCTCAGAATGAGCAGTTCTTC. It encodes CASSSGAGGPQNEQFF.

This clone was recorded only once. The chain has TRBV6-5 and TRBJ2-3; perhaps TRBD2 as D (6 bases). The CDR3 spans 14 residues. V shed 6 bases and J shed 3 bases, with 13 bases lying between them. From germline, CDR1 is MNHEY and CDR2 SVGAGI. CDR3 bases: TGTGCCAGCAGCTACGGAGGGGAAACAGATACGCAGTATTTT. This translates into CASSYGGETDTQYF.

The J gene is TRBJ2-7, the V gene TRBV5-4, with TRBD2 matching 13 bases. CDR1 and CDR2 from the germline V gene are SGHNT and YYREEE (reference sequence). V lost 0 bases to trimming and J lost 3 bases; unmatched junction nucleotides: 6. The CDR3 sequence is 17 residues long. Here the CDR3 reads CASSLETSGRTYYEQYF. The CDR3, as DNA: TGTGCCAGCAGCTTGGAGACTAGCGGGAGGACCTACTACGAGCAGTACTTC. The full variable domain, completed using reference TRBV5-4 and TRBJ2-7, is ETGVTQSPTHLIKTRGQQVTLRCSSQSGHNTVSWYQQALGQGPQFIFQYYREEENGRGNFPPRFSGLQFPNYSSELNVNALELDDSALYLCASSLETSGRTYYEQYFGPGTRLTVT.

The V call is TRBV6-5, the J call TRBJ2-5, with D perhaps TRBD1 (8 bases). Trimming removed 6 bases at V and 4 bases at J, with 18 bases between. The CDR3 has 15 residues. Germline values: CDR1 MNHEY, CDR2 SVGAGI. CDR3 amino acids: CASSPTDREGETQYF. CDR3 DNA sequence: TGTGCCAGCAGCCCCACGGACAGGGAGGGAGAGACCCAGTACTTC.

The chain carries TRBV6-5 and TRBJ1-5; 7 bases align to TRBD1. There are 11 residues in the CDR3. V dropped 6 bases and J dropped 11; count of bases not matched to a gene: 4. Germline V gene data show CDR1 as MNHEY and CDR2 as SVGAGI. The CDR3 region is CASSQGGTQHF. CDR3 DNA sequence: TGTGCCAGCAGCCAGGGGGGAACCCAGCATTTT.

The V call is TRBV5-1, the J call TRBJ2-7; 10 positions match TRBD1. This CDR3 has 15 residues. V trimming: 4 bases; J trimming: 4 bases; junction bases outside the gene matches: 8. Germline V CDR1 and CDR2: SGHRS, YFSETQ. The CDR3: CASSQFRDRGYEQYF. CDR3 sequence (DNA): TGCGCCAGCAGCCAGTTCCGGGACAGGGGTTACGAGCAGTACTTC.

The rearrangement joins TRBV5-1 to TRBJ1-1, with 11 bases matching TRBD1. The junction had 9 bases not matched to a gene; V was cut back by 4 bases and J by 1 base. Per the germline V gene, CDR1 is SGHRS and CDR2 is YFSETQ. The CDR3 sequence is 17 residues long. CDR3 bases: TGCGCCAGCAGCATCGGACAGGGGGCTTTTGGGAACACTGAAGCTTTCTTT. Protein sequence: CASSIGQGAFGNTEAFF.

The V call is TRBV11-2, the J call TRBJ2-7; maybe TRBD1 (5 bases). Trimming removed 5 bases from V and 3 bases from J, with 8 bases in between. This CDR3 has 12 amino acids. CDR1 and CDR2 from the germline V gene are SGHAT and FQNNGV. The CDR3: CASSPTGYEQYF. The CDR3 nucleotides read TGTGCCAGCAGCCCCACAGGCTACGAGCAGTACTTC.

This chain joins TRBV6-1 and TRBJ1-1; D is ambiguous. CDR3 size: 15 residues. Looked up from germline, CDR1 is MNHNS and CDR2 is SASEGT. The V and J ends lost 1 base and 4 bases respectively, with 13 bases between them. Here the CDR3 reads CASSEELGIGTEAFF. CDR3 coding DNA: TGTGCCAGCAGTGAAGAGCTAGGGATTGGCACTGAAGCTTTCTTT.

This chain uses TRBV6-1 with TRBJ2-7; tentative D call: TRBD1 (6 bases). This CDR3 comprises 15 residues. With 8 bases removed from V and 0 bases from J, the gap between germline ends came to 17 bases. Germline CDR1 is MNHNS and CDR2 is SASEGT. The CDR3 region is CASDRSKGDSYEQYF. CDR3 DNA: TGTGCCAGCGATCGGAGTAAGGGGGACTCCTACGAGCAGTACTTC.

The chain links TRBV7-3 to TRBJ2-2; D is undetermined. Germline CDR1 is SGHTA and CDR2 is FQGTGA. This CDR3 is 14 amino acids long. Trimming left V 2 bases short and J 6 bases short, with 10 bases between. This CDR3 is CASSLVRLPGELFF. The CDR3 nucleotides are TGTGCCAGCAGCTTAGTCAGATTACCCGGGGAGCTGTTTTTT.

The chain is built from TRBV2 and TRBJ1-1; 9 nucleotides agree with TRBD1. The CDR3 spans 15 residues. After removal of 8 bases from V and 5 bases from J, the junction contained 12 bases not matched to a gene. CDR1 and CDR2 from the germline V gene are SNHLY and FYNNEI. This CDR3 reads CASGKTQGARTEAFF. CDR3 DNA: TGTGCCAGCGGGAAAACACAGGGGGCAAGGACTGAAGCTTTCTTT.

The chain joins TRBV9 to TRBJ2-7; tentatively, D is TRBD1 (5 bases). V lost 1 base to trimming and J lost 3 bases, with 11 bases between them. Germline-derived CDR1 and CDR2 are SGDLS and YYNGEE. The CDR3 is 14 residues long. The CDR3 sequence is CASSVSPGYYEQYF. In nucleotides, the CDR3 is TGTGCCAGCAGCGTATCTCCAGGGTACTACGAGCAGTACTTC.